Shown below are 22 T cell receptor beta chains from a single sample sequenced in a study of graft-versus-host responses after intestinal transplantation. No antigens are known for them. Produced via immunoSEQ multiplex PCR; TCRdb's table is partial and in-frame only. The data hold about 85,000 clones, with about four fifths observed a single time. The sample consisted of unstimulated CD4+ T cells sorted from spleen or lymph node cells, taken before intestinal transplant. Every receptor here comes from a human donor who received an intestinal transplant.

The V call is TRBV5-1, the J call TRBJ2-3, with D hard to call. CDR3 length equals 16 residues. CDR1 and CDR2 (germline): SGHRS, YFSETQ. Trimming took off 3 bases at V and 1 base at J, with 15 bases between the two ends. The CDR3 protein is CASSSAASERTDTQYF. CDR3 sequence (DNA): TGCGCCAGCAGCTCGGCCGCGAGCGAACGCACAGATACGCAGTATTTT.

The chain is built from TRBV28 and TRBJ1-5, with 8 bases matching TRBD1. There are 15 residues in the CDR3. Germline V lookup: CDR1 MDHEN, CDR2 SYDVKM. The V and J ends lost 6 bases and 5 bases, in that order; junction bases with no gene match: 9. CDR3: CASRGWTGSDQPQHF. CDR3 nucleotides: TGTGCCAGCAGGGGATGGACAGGGAGTGATCAGCCCCAGCATTTT.

This chain uses TRBV2 with TRBJ1-3, with 7 positions matching TRBD1. The CDR3 runs 16 residues. The ends lost 5 bases at V and 0 bases at J; junction bases unmatched: 7. Per germline, CDR1 SNHLY and CDR2 FYNNEI. The CDR3 DNA follows: TGTGCCAGCAGTCCCCTGGGACAGTTCTCTGGAAACACCATATATTTT. It specifies CASSPLGQFSGNTIYF. Combining the CDR3 with reference TRBV2 and TRBJ1-3 gives the whole variable domain EPEVTQTPSHQVTQMGQEVILRCVPISNHLYFYWYRQILGQKVEFLVSFYNNEISEKSEIFDDQFSVERPDGSNFTLKIRSTKLEDSAMYFCASSPLGQFSGNTIYFGEGSWLTVV.

The V gene is TRBV6-1, the J gene TRBJ2-5; no definite D call. The germline V gene has CDR1 MNHNS and CDR2 SASEGT. The CDR3 runs 13 residues. Trimming shortened V by 7 bases and J by 0 bases, and 9 bases separated the two germline ends. The chain's CDR3 is CASTRSYQETQYF. As DNA, the CDR3 is TGTGCCAGCACACGGTCCTACCAAGAGACCCAGTACTTC.

The chain combines TRBV2 with TRBJ2-1; 8 bases line up with TRBD1. The J segment lost 7 bases and the V segment lost 3 bases, leaving 2 bases of the junction unmatched. The CDR3 has 13 residues. CDR1 is SNHLY, CDR2 FYNNEI, per germline. The CDR3 DNA follows: TGTGCCAGCAGTGACACAGGGGGGAATGAGCAGTTCTTC. Translation: CASSDTGGNEQFF.

This clone turned up a few times. The chain has TRBV10-3 and TRBJ1-2; TRBD1 aligns across 7 bases. Germline loops: CDR1 ENHRY, CDR2 SYGVKD. This CDR3 has 13 amino acids. V shed 8 bases and J 8 bases; nucleotides not matched to a gene: 11. The CDR3 is CAIGAEQGNGYTF. For the CDR3, the DNA is TGTGCCATCGGGGCGGAACAGGGGAACGGCTACACCTTC.

The sample holds one count of this clone. V is TRBV7-2 and J is TRBJ1-2, with TRBD1 matching 10 bases. Unmatched junction bases numbered 17, after V lost 5 bases and J lost 5 bases. This CDR3 comprises 18 residues. The germline V gene encodes CDR1 SGHTA and CDR2 FQGNSA. The CDR3 loop reads CASSPKGDRGRDEYGYTF. DNA of the CDR3: TGTGCCAGCAGCCCAAAGGGGGACAGGGGACGAGATGAATATGGCTACACCTTC.

This sequence joins TRBV7-9 and TRBJ1-3; 7 positions agree with TRBD1. The CDR3 loop spans 16 amino acids. Losses at the gene ends were 3 bases for V and 3 bases for J; bases not matched to a gene: 8. Germline CDR1 and CDR2: SEHNR and FQNEAQ (reference sequence). The CDR3 is CASSFTSTGIGNTIYF. The CDR3 DNA reads TGTGCCAGCAGCTTTACTTCGACAGGGATTGGAAACACCATATATTTT.

This clone was detected only a few times. V and J are TRBV27 and TRBJ1-5; the match to TRBD1 covers 10 bases. The CDR3 has 14 amino acids. CDR1 is MNHEY and CDR2 is SMNVEV in the germline V gene (reference sequence). Trimming took 4 bases from V and 7 from J; bases not matched to a gene: 4. DNA for the CDR3: TGTGCCAGCAGTTGGGGACAGGGGAACCAGCCCCAGCATTTT. Protein product: CASSWGQGNQPQHF.

This clone was found a few times. This chain connects TRBV30 to TRBJ1-2; D is ambiguous. Germline V lookup: CDR1 GTSNPN, CDR2 SVGIG (reference sequence). There are 13 residues in the CDR3. The ends were cut back, 4 bases at V and 2 bases at J, with 11 bases in the middle. CDR3: CAWTPALNYGYTF. The CDR3 DNA is TGTGCCTGGACCCCTGCACTCAACTATGGCTACACCTTC.

This clone was recorded a few times. The rearrangement joins TRBV2 to TRBJ1-1; D is uncertain. Germline V gene data show CDR1 as SNHLY and CDR2 as FYNNEI. This CDR3 has 15 residues. V lost 9 bases and J 5 bases, leaving 22 bases between the germline ends. The DNA of the CDR3 is TGTGCCAGTACCCGCCCCGGGGAGGGAAGGACTGAAGCTTTCTTT. Its protein product is CASTRPGEGRTEAFF.

The chain is built from TRBV6-6 and TRBJ1-5, with D hard to call. The CDR3 runs to 15 residues. Trimming took off 8 bases at V and 6 bases at J, with 20 bases between the two ends. CDR1 is MNHNY, CDR2 SVGAGI, per germline (reference sequence). The CDR3 sequence: CASLPTRGGGQPQHF. The CDR3 DNA reads as TGTGCCAGCCTGCCTACGCGGGGAGGCGGTCAGCCCCAGCATTTT.

Regarding this clone: The junction and the germline gene differ at one end; a read error may be behind it. The chain employs TRBV7-7 and TRBJ2-1, with D unclear. The CDR3 extends over 15 amino acids. Germline lookup yields CDR1 SSHAT and CDR2 FNYEAQ (reference sequence). The CDR3 DNA sequence: TGTGCTAGCAGCTCGACGGAGAGCTCCTACAATGAGCAGTTCTTC. Protein: CASSSTESSYNEQFF.

This chain links TRBV6-6 with TRBJ1-1; D remains ambiguous. In germline, CDR1 is MNHNY, CDR2 SVGAGI (reference sequence). The CDR3 covers 13 residues. The germline V and J ends were trimmed by 2 bases and 1 base, with 5 bases remaining between them. The CDR3: CASSYVSNTEAFF. CDR3 coding DNA: TGTGCCAGCAGTTACGTCTCGAACACTGAAGCTTTCTTT.

The chain recombines TRBV4-1 with TRBJ1-4, with 10 bases that match TRBD1. There are 15 residues in the CDR3. The V gene end was trimmed by 1 base and the J gene end by 8 bases; junction bases not matched to a gene: 4. Germline lookup yields CDR1 MGHRA and CDR2 YSYEKL. Here the CDR3 reads CASSQVETGGEKLFF. CDR3 nucleotides: TGCGCCAGCAGCCAAGTGGAGACAGGGGGCGAAAAACTGTTTTTT.

V is TRBV5-1 and J is TRBJ2-5, with 11 bases fitting TRBD2. The CDR3 extends over 15 amino acids. Germline CDR1 is SGHRS and CDR2 is YFSETQ. J gave up 2 bases and V 4 bases, and 4 bases lay outside the gene matches. The CDR3 nucleotides read TGCGCCAGCAGCCCCGGGACTAGCGGACAAGAGACCCAGTACTTC. Translated: CASSPGTSGQETQYF.

J is TRBJ2-7 and V is TRBV28, with 8 bases identical to TRBD1. After removal of 10 bases from V and 3 bases from J, the junction contained 8 bases not matched to a gene. The CDR3 length is 13 residues. Germline assignment: CDR1 MDHEN and CDR2 SYDVKM. Here the CDR3 DNA reads TGTGCCATCGCGGCAGGGGGCTTCTACGAGCAGTACTTC. Its protein product is CAIAAGGFYEQYF. Using reference TRBV28 and TRBJ2-7 for the parts outside the CDR3, the full variable domain is DVKVTQSSRYLVKRTGEKVFLECVQDMDHENMFWYRQDPGLGLRLIYFSYDVKMKEKGDIPEGYSVSREKKERFSLILESASTNQTSMYLCAIAAGGFYEQYFGPGTRLTVT.

CDR3 bases: TGTGCCAGCAGCTTAGTTGGGACAGGTAACTACGAGCAGTACTTC. Amino acid sequence: CASSLVGTGNYEQYF. The gene calls are TRBV7-2 and TRBJ2-7, with 8 bases matching TRBD1. The CDR3 covers 15 residues. V lost 1 base, J lost 3 bases, and 5 bases stayed unmatched. Germline loops: CDR1 SGHTA, CDR2 FQGNSA.

The rearrangement uses TRBV5-1 and TRBJ2-3, with D perhaps matching TRBD2 (6 bases). The CDR3 has 15 residues. Trimming cost V 2 bases and J 0 bases, with 10 bases left between them. Per germline, CDR1 SGHRS and CDR2 YFSETQ. In DNA, the CDR3 is TGCGCCAGCAGCTTAGCGGGTGGGAGCACAGATACGCAGTATTTT. It yields the protein CASSLAGGSTDTQYF.

This rearrangement joins TRBV5-1 to TRBJ1-1; D is possibly TRBD1 (5 bases). The V and J ends lost 4 bases and 1 base respectively, with 8 bases between them. Germline loops: CDR1 SGHRS, CDR2 YFSETQ. The CDR3 runs 13 residues. CDR3 DNA sequence: TGCGCCAGCAGCGTCGACAGGAACACTGAAGCTTTCTTT. It specifies CASSVDRNTEAFF. Full variable domain (outside the CDR3, taken from reference TRBV5-1 and TRBJ1-1): KAGVTQTPRYLIKTRGQQVTLSCSPISGHRSVSWYQQTPGQGLQFLFEYFSETQRNKGNFPGRFSGRQFSNSRSEMNVSTLELGDSALYLCASSVDRNTEAFFGQGTRLTVV.

This clone was observed a single time. The chain carries TRBV10-1 and TRBJ2-3; 7 bases fit TRBD1. This CDR3 is 15 amino acids long. The trim removed 6 bases at V and 4 bases at J, leaving 10 bases unmatched. The germline V gene encodes CDR1 WNHNN and CDR2 SYGVQD (reference sequence). The CDR3 DNA reads TGCGCCAGCAGCCCCAGCCGAGGGGGCGCAGATACGCAGTATTTT. It encodes CASSPSRGGADTQYF.

V usage is TRBV6-6 and J usage is TRBJ1-2; D is undetermined. V lost 3 bases and J lost 8, with 7 bases in between. Per the germline V gene, CDR1 is MNHNY and CDR2 is SVGAGI (reference sequence). The CDR3 is made up of 11 amino acids. DNA of the CDR3: TGTGCCAGCAGTTATGAGGGCGGCTACACCTTC. Amino acid sequence: CASSYEGGYTF.